These 14 T cell receptor beta chains originate from one sample sequenced in a study of T cell clonotyping in hematopoietic cell transplantation. Described time point: recipient sample about 28 days before transplant, after cytoreduction. Assay: immunoSEQ multiplex PCR; the TCRdb copy retains only in-frame clones and omits some. The top ten hold approximately 15% of the sample, which has over 10,000 clones, approximately 80% seen once. The sample in question was peripheral blood mononuclear cells, obtained before stem cell transplant. These TCRs come from a man aged 55-75 years with acute myeloid leukemia. Some clones in this sample may be carry-over from other donors' samples.

V usage is TRBV6-1 and J usage is TRBJ2-7, with unresolved D. This CDR3 contains 13 residues. V lost 8 bases and J lost 3, with 14 bases in between. Per the germline V gene, CDR1 is MNHNS and CDR2 is SASEGT. The CDR3 DNA follows: TGTGCCAGCGCTGACGGACGAAACTACGAGCAGTACTTC. The encoded protein is CASADGRNYEQYF.

The rearrangement uses TRBV27 and TRBJ2-1; 11 nucleotides line up with TRBD2. The length of the CDR3 is 16 residues. The germline V gene has CDR1 MNHEY and CDR2 SMNVEV (reference sequence). J lost 4 bases, V lost 6 bases, and 8 bases had no gene match. The CDR3 nucleotides are TGTGCCAGCAGGTTGACTAGCGGGGACCTATACAATGAGCAGTTCTTC. It specifies CASRLTSGDLYNEQFF.

This chain uses TRBV7-9 with TRBJ2-2, with D hard to call. CDR1 and CDR2 (germline): SEHNR, FQNEAQ (reference sequence). The V gene lost 0 bases and the J gene lost 1 base, with 6 bases spanning the gap. This CDR3 contains 15 residues. The CDR3 sequence is CASSLAGWNTGELFF. DNA for the CDR3: TGTGCCAGCAGCTTAGCGGGGTGGAACACCGGGGAGCTGTTTTTT.

The chain links TRBV9 to TRBJ2-7; the match to TRBD1 covers 7 bases. The CDR3 spans 15 residues. Germline V gene data show CDR1 as SGDLS and CDR2 as YYNGEE. V shed 4 bases and J 6 bases; nucleotides not matched to a gene: 13. This CDR3 reads CASSLDDRVSGEQYF. The DNA for the CDR3 is TGTGCCAGCAGCCTAGACGACAGGGTGTCCGGCGAGCAGTACTTC. Filled out from reference TRBV9 and TRBJ2-7, the complete variable domain reads DSGVTQTPKHLITATGQRVTLRCSPRSGDLSVYWYQQSLDQGLQFLIQYYNGEERAKGNILERFSAQQFPDLHSELNLSSLELGDSALYFCASSLDDRVSGEQYFGPGTRLTVT.

The CDR3 sequence is CASSEAQNEGTQYF. The CDR3 DNA reads TGTGCCAGCAGTGAAGCCCAAAACGAAGGAACCCAGTACTTC. The chain carries TRBV2 and TRBJ2-5; D uncertain. The CDR3 runs to 14 residues. CDR1 SNHLY and CDR2 FYNNEI come from the germline V gene. V was cut by 0 bases and J by 8 bases, with 13 bases left in between.

This clone was observed once. This chain joins TRBV9 and TRBJ2-5, with 9 bases lining up with TRBD2. The CDR3 runs to 15 residues. The V segment lost 3 bases and the J segment 5 bases; nucleotides outside the gene matches: 8. In germline, CDR1 is SGDLS, CDR2 YYNGEE. The DNA for the CDR3 is TGTGCCAGCAGCGGTTTATCGCGGGGGGGGGAGACCCAGTACTTC. Its translation: CASSGLSRGGETQYF.

The chain is built from TRBV7-9 and TRBJ1-4, with D unclear. Germline loops: CDR1 SEHNR, CDR2 FQNEAQ (reference sequence). V lost 5 bases and J 3 bases, leaving 13 bases between the germline ends. This CDR3 region has 15 residues. The CDR3, as DNA: TGTGCCAGCAGCGACGACCTGGAATCTAATGAAAAACTGTTTTTT. It yields the protein CASSDDLESNEKLFF.

The gene calls are TRBV27 and TRBJ1-1, with D possibly TRBD1 on 6 matching bases. The germline V gene encodes CDR1 MNHEY and CDR2 SMNVEV (reference sequence). Trimming took 5 bases from V and 6 from J, leaving 16 bases between them. This CDR3 contains 14 residues. The CDR3 DNA is TGTGCCAGCAGTGCAATGCGGACAGTTTCTGAAGCTTTCTTT. Translated: CASSAMRTVSEAFF.

V and J are TRBV6-6 and TRBJ2-7, with 9 bases aligning to TRBD2. Looked up from germline, CDR1 is MNHNY and CDR2 is SVGAGI (reference sequence). The CDR3 consists of 15 residues. V trimming: 0 bases; J trimming: 2 bases; junction bases outside the gene matches: 2. The CDR3 DNA follows: TGTGCCAGCAGTTACTCTACTAGCGGGCCCTACGAGCAGTACTTC. It codes for CASSYSTSGPYEQYF.

V and J are TRBV19 and TRBJ1-2; 8 bases are a match to TRBD1. The CDR3 is made up of 13 amino acids. Per the germline V gene, CDR1 is LNHDA and CDR2 is SQIVND (reference sequence). V shed 10 bases and J 4 bases; nucleotides not matched to a gene: 8. The CDR3 protein is CAIRKTGVYGYTF. In nucleotides, the CDR3 is TGTGCCATCAGAAAGACAGGGGTCTATGGCTACACCTTC.

This clone came up once. CDR3 nucleotides: TGTGCCAGCAGCTTACAAGCCCCCGGACCCTACAATGAGCAGTTCTTC. Translation gives CASSLQAPGPYNEQFF. The J gene is TRBJ2-1, the V gene TRBV5-5; D gene uncertain. The V gene's germline CDR1 is SGHKS and CDR2 YYEKEE (reference sequence). The CDR3 is 16 residues long. V was cut by 2 bases and J by 2 bases, with 14 bases left in between. Based on the CDR3 plus reference TRBV5-5 and TRBJ2-1, the full variable domain is DAGVTQSPTHLIKTRGQQVTLRCSPISGHKSVSWYQQVLGQGPQFIFQYYEKEERGRGNFPDRFSARQFPNYSSELNVNALLLGDSALYLCASSLQAPGPYNEQFFGPGTRLTVL.

The chain uses TRBV5-4 and TRBJ1-3, with a weak D call TRBD1 (5 bases). Germline CDR1 reads SGHNT; CDR2 reads YYREEE (reference sequence). CDR3 length: 17 amino acids. Trimming left V 0 bases short and J 0 bases short, with 13 bases between. CDR3 region: CASSLGGAGGSGNTIYF. In DNA, the CDR3 is TGTGCCAGCAGCTTGGGGGGCGCGGGGGGCTCTGGAAACACCATATATTTT.

V usage is TRBV4-2 and J usage is TRBJ2-7; 8 bases match TRBD1. Germline assignment: CDR1 LGHNA and CDR2 YNFKEQ. The length of the CDR3 is 16 residues. J lost 0 bases, V lost 0 bases, and 4 bases had no gene match. CDR3 bases: TGTGCCAGCAGCCAAGAGGGGACAGGAAGCTCCTACGAGCAGTACTTC. Its translation is CASSQEGTGSSYEQYF.

The chain has TRBV4-1 and TRBJ1-5, with 7 bases identical to TRBD1. The CDR3 consists of 13 residues. Germline lookup yields CDR1 MGHRA and CDR2 YSYEKL. V was pared by 8 bases and J by 2 bases, with 3 bases of the junction left unmatched. CDR3 DNA: TGCGCCAGCCCCGGGACAGGCAATCAGCCCCAGCATTTT. Its translation is CASPGTGNQPQHF.